Included here is one TCR beta chain sequence, with context. Its target is unknown. Germline V gene data show CDR1 as SGHNT and CDR2 as YYREEE (reference sequence). The V gene end was trimmed by 3 bases and the J gene end by 0 bases; junction bases not matched to a gene: 6. The CDR3 contains 15 residues. Naive-designated CD8 cells lacked CD45RO, were positively enriched for CCR7, and omitted terminally differentiated effector memory CD45RA+ cells. Libraries were prepared by immunoSEQ multiplex PCR; TCRdb keeps only in-frame clonotypes and omits some of them. This table has around 1.9 million clones, around 93% appearing once. This record belongs to a study of shared clonotypes between healthy human individuals. Study summary: Used for every donor were three CD4 naive, three CD4 memory, two CD8 naive and one CD8 memory plate. Study conclusions and caveats: Naive subsets generally had larger estimated richness than memory subsets. Sharing across a handful of donors was seen in 4% to 5.5% of naive CD4 clonotypes.

The chain uses TRBV5-4 and TRBJ2-7; 7 bases align to TRBD1. Sequenced input: naive CD8+ T cells from PBMCs. This TCR came from a man in his late teens or twenties in good health. Some clones in this sample may be carry-over from other donors' samples. CDR3 in amino acids: CASSSWDRSSYEQYF. The CDR3, as DNA: TGTGCCAGCAGCTCTTGGGACAGAAGCTCCTACGAGCAGTACTTC.